This T cell receptor beta chain was sequenced during a study of blood T cell repertoires in COVID-19. Background on the study: Nucleic acid was either cDNA or gDNA, and it came from T cells, B-cell-depleted T cells, or PBMCs.

In the source study's methods: Amplification from reference gene primers served as the basis for estimated nucleated cell counts. The repertoire was sequenced with immunoSEQ multiplex PCR; TCRdb's copy has only in-frame clones and lacks some. From that table come the V and J calls and clone size; the DNA was used to work out D and trimming. The sample includes roughly 180,000 clones, approximately 80% seen only once; the top ten take roughly 6.3%. V lost 0 bases, J lost 6 bases, and 8 bases stayed unmatched. The CDR3 covers 15 residues. Germline lookup yields CDR1 SGHRS and CDR2 YFSETQ. This sequence originates from a human donor in a cohort sampled during active COVID-19. V gene TRBV5-1 combines with J gene TRBJ2-7, with TRBD1 matching over 8 bases. Sequenced input: peripheral blood. In DNA form, the CDR3 reads TGCGCCAGCAGCTTGGCGTTTGGACAGGGAGGCGAGCAGTACTTC. Its translation is CASSLAFGQGGEQYF.